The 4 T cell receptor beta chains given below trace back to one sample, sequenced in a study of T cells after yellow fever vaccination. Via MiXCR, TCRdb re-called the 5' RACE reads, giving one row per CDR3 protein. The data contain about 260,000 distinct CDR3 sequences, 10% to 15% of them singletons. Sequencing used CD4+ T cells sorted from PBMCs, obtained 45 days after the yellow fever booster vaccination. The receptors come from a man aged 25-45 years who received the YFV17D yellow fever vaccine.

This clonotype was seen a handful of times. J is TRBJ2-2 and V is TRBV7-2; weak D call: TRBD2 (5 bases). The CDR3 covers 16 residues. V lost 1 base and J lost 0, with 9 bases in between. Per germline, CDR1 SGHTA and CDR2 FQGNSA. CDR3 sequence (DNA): TGTGCCAGCAGCTTAGATGCGGGCTCGAACACCGGGGAGCTGTTTTTT. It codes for CASSLDAGSNTGELFF.

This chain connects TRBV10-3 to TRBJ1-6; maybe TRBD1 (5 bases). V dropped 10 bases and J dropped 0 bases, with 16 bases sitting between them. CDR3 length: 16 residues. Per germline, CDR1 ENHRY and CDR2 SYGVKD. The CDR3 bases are TGTGCCACCACCCGGGACGGAAGCTCCTATAATTCACCCCTCCACTTT. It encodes CATTRDGSSYNSPLHF.

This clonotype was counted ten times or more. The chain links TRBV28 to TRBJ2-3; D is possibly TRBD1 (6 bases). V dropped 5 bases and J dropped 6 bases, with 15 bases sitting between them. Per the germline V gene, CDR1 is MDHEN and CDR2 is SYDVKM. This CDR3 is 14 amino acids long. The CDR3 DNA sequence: TGTGCCAGCAGTCCCGGGGACATCCGGGATACGCAGTATTTT. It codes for CASSPGDIRDTQYF. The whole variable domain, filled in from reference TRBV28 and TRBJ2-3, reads DVKVTQSSRYLVKRTGEKVFLECVQDMDHENMFWYRQDPGLGLRLIYFSYDVKMKEKGDIPEGYSVSREKKERFSLILESASTNQTSMYLCASSPGDIRDTQYFGPGTRLTVL.

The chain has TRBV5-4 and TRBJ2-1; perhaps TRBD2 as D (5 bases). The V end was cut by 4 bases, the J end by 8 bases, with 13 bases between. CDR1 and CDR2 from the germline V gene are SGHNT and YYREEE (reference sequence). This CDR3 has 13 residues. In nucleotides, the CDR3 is TGTGCCAGCAGCCTAGCCGGAGTCGATGAGCAGTTCTTC. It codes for CASSLAGVDEQFF.